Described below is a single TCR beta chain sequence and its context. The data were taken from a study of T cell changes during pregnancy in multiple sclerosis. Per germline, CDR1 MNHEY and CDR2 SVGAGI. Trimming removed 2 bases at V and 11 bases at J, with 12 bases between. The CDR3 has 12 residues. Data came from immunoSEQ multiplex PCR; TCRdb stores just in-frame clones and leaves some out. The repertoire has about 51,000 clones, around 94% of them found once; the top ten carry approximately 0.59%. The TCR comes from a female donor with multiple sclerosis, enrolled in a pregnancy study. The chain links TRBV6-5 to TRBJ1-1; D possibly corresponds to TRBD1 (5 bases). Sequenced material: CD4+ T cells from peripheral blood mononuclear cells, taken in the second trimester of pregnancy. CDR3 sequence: CASSYTGGEAFF. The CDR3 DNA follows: TGTGCCAGCAGTTACACGGGGGGGGAGGCTTTCTTT.